Listed here are 8 T cell receptor beta chains from one sample, sequenced in a study of blood T cell repertoires in COVID-19. Clones were read by immunoSEQ multiplex PCR, and TCRdb kept only the in-frame ones, dropping some. The table lists 100,000 or so clones, approximately 84% of them singletons. The sequencing input was peripheral blood. Source of these receptors: a man aged 35 to 55 with active or convalescent COVID-19.

The chain joins TRBV5-4 to TRBJ2-7, with 10 bases fitting TRBD2. The germline V gene encodes CDR1 SGHNT and CDR2 YYREEE (reference sequence). Germline trimming cut 0 bases from V and 0 bases from J; bases unmatched to any gene: 9. The CDR3 is 18 residues long. The CDR3 is CASSLGLAGATTSYEQYF. CDR3 in DNA: TGTGCCAGCAGCTTGGGGCTAGCGGGGGCCACCACCTCCTACGAGCAGTACTTC. Variable domain in full (rest from reference TRBV5-4 and TRBJ2-7): ETGVTQSPTHLIKTRGQQVTLRCSSQSGHNTVSWYQQALGQGPQFIFQYYREEENGRGNFPPRFSGLQFPNYSSELNVNALELDDSALYLCASSLGLAGATTSYEQYFGPGTRLTVT.

CDR3 DNA: TGCGCCAGCAGCCAAGATGAGCGGGGGGCCCATGGAGAGCAGTACTTC. Its translation: CASSQDERGAHGEQYF. This chain links TRBV4-1 with TRBJ2-7; TRBD2 agrees at 9 bases. Germline V CDR1 and CDR2: MGHRA, YSYEKL. Unmatched junction bases numbered 10, after V lost 0 bases and J lost 7 bases. The CDR3 length is 16 residues.

Note on this clone: In the same sample, other DNA sequences code for this CDR3. The V gene is TRBV19, the J gene TRBJ1-5; 7 bases fit TRBD1. The CDR3 spans 14 residues. V shed 6 bases and J 0 bases; nucleotides not matched to a gene: 2. Germline CDR1 reads LNHDA; CDR2 reads SQIVND (reference sequence). CDR3 bases: TGTGCCAGTAGCCGACAGGGTAGCAATCAGCCCCAGCATTTT. Translating it yields CASSRQGSNQPQHF.

The CDR3: CAWTLGTEAFF. The CDR3 bases are TGTGCCTGGACACTAGGGACTGAAGCTTTCTTT. The genes are TRBV30 and TRBJ1-1, with D unclear. V was shortened by 4 bases and J by 5 bases, with 8 bases between the two germline ends. This CDR3 is 11 amino acids long. The germline CDR1 and CDR2 sequences are GTSNPN and SVGIG (reference sequence).

J is TRBJ1-6 and V is TRBV11-2; 7 bases fit TRBD1. The CDR3 length is 16 residues. Unmatched junction bases numbered 6, after V lost 1 base and J lost 6 bases. Looked up from germline, CDR1 is SGHAT and CDR2 is FQNNGV. The CDR3, as DNA: TGTGCCAGCAGCTTAGGACAGGGAAGAGGTAATTCACCCCTCCACTTT. This sequence encodes CASSLGQGRGNSPLHF.

The chain joins TRBV28 to TRBJ2-1; TRBD2 is a possible D gene (7 bases). The germline V gene encodes CDR1 MDHEN and CDR2 SYDVKM. Trimming took 7 bases from V and 4 from J, leaving 17 bases between them. The CDR3 runs to 15 residues. CDR3 in amino acids: CASIWGGLSYNEQFF. For the CDR3, the DNA is TGTGCCAGCATCTGGGGGGGCCTCTCTTACAATGAGCAGTTCTTC.

This clone was seen a single time. The gene calls are TRBV7-8 and TRBJ2-1; D uncertain. There are 13 residues in the CDR3. CDR1 SGHVS and CDR2 FQNEAQ come from the germline V gene. Trimming stripped 5 bases from V and 4 bases from J, with 9 bases between. The DNA for the CDR3 is TGTGCCAGCAGCCCCGTCCCTTACAATGAGCAGTTCTTC. It codes for CASSPVPYNEQFF.

This sequence joins TRBV5-4 and TRBJ2-1; 9 nucleotides match TRBD2. V was pared by 3 bases and J by 8 bases, with 6 bases of the junction left unmatched. Germline-derived CDR1 and CDR2 are SGHNT and YYREEE (reference sequence). The CDR3 is made up of 14 amino acids. CDR3 coding DNA: TGTGCCAGCAGCTCCGGGACTAGCATCGATGAGCAGTTCTTC. The encoded protein is CASSSGTSIDEQFF.